A selection of T cell receptor beta chains follows, all from one sample in a study of T cell clones after liver transplantation. The method was immunoSEQ multiplex PCR; TCRdb's version includes in-frame clones alone and lacks a portion of them. The data contain 65,000 to 85,000 clones, 84% of them singletons. The sequencing here drew on CD4+ T cells from blood, taken less than 50 months after liver transplant. These receptors were taken from a human patient who received a liver transplant. The T cells may partly be graft donor cells. Each CDR3 is given with its conserved first and last residue. A D gene is named only where the DNA matches it firmly. Size tells how often a clone was seen (once, few, many) or the class of an expanded clone, and some rows leave it out.

d_gene	v_gene	abundance	j_gene	CDR3nt	CDR3aa
NA	TRBV10-3	NA	TRBJ2-7	TGTGCCATCAGCGGCGAGGGGGACGAGCAGTACTTC	CAISGEGDEQYF
TRBD2	TRBV30	NA	TRBJ2-5	TGTGCCTGGAGTATGGGGGGGGAGACCCAGTACTTC	CAWSMGGETQYF
NA	TRBV25-1	few	TRBJ2-5	TGTGCCTCTCGACAATCAAGCGGAATGTACCAAGAGACCCAGTACTTC	CASRQSSGMYQETQYF
NA	TRBV20-1	NA	TRBJ2-5	TGCAGTATACGGAAGGTGGGGACCCAGTACTTC	CSIRKVGTQYF
NA	TRBV7-3	NA	TRBJ1-5	TGTGCCAGCAGCTCCCCGAGGTCCCAGCATTTT	CASSSPRSQHF
TRBD2	TRBV19	once	TRBJ2-3	TGTGCCAGTAGCGAGACTAGCGGGGTCACAGATACGCAGTATTTT	CASSETSGVTDTQYF
NA	TRBV4-2	NA	TRBJ1-6	TGTGCCAGCAGCCAAGATCGGGGGGGAACCAATTCACCCCTCCACTTT	CASSQDRGGTNSPLHF
TRBD1	TRBV6-6	NA	TRBJ2-7	TGTGCCAGCAGCCTGGGGACAGGGGGCTCCTACGAGCAGTACTTC	CASSLGTGGSYEQYF
NA	TRBV6-6	NA	TRBJ1-1	TGTGCCAGCAGCCAAGAACGAGGTCGAGCTTTCTTT	CASSQERGRAFF
NA	TRBV4-1	NA	TRBJ2-6	TGCGCCAGCAGCTTAAACATGGGGGCCAACGTCCTGACTTTC	CASSLNMGANVLTF
NA	TRBV7-2	once	TRBJ2-2	TGTGCCAGCAGTTCGGACAGGAACACCGGGGAGCTGTTTTTT	CASSSDRNTGELFF
NA	TRBV5-4	NA	TRBJ2-7	TGTGCCAGCAGCTTCGGTGGGGGCGAGCAGTACTTC	CASSFGGGEQYF
NA	TRBV5-6	NA	TRBJ1-6	TGTGCCAGCAGCTGGGGGTTAGGACGGAGCTCCTATAATTCACCCCTCCACTTT	CASSWGLGRSSYNSPLHF
NA	TRBV7-2	NA	TRBJ2-7	TGTGCCAGCAGCTCCCCTTGGGGTGAGCAGTACTTC	CASSSPWGEQYF
NA	TRBV2	NA	TRBJ2-5	TGTGCCAGCAGTAAAACAGGGTTTAGGGAGACCCAGTACTTC	CASSKTGFRETQYF
NA	TRBV14	few	TRBJ1-5	TGTGCCAGCAGCCAAGAAGATGCAGGGGAGGCTTCTTGGCCCCAGCATTTT	CASSQEDAGEASWPQHF
NA	TRBV5-1	NA	TRBJ2-3	TGCGCCAGCAAGGGGGGGTACGGGTCCACAGATACGCAGTATTTT	CASKGGYGSTDTQYF